A single sample gave rise to the 30 T cell receptor beta chains below, sequenced in a study of OX40 agonist ivuxolimab in advanced cancers. Clones were sequenced by immunoSEQ multiplex PCR, and TCRdb holds only the in-frame ones, with some missing. The sample has approximately 15,000 clones, about 77% seen once. The specimen was CD4+ or CD8+ T cells sorted from blood, collected in a trial of the OX40 agonist ivuxolimab. Source of these receptors: an adult with an advanced solid tumor such as melanoma, head and neck, liver or kidney cancer.

Sample share makes this clone medium-sized. The rearrangement links TRBV9 to TRBJ2-7, with 8 bases aligning to TRBD1. The CDR3 totals 14 residues. V was pared by 0 bases and J by 5 bases, with 4 bases of the junction left unmatched. CDR1 SGDLS and CDR2 YYNGEE come from the germline V gene. CDR3 nucleotides: TGTGCCAGCAGCGTAGGACAGGGGATCAACGAGCAGTACTTC. This gives the protein CASSVGQGINEQYF.

The V and J genes are TRBV7-9 and TRBJ1-1, with D maybe TRBD1 (5 bases). This CDR3 is 13 amino acids long. V was cut by 1 base and J by 7 bases, with 10 bases left in between. CDR1 is SEHNR, CDR2 FQNEAQ, per germline (reference sequence). The CDR3 loop reads CASSLVGQFEAFF. CDR3 coding DNA: TGTGCCAGCAGCTTAGTGGGGCAGTTTGAAGCTTTCTTT.

This sequence joins TRBV5-6 and TRBJ2-5; D possibly matches TRBD1 or TRBD2 (6 bases each). Germline V gene sequence: CDR1 SGHDT, CDR2 YYEEEE. Trimming cost V 4 bases and J 5 bases, with 12 bases left between them. This CDR3 comprises 13 residues. Here the CDR3 DNA reads TGTGCCAGCAGCCCGGGGGCAGAGGAGACCCAGTACTTC. Encoded protein: CASSPGAEETQYF.

This clone was counted between two and nine times. J is TRBJ1-1 and V is TRBV19; 8 nucleotides line up with TRBD1. The trim removed 8 bases at V and 1 base at J, leaving 0 bases unmatched. CDR3 length equals 12 residues. CDR1 is LNHDA and CDR2 is SQIVND in the germline V gene (reference sequence). CDR3 nucleotide sequence: TGTGCCAGTGGGACAGGGAACACTGAAGCTTTCTTT. Amino acids: CASGTGNTEAFF.

This rearrangement joins TRBV18 to TRBJ2-7; no definite D call. The CDR3 length is 12 residues. V lost 3 bases to trimming and J lost 5 bases, with 8 bases between them. Germline V lookup: CDR1 KGHSH, CDR2 LQKENI. This CDR3 is CASSPPSNEQYF. CDR3 bases: TGTGCCAGCTCACCTCCGTCGAACGAGCAGTACTTC.

The gene calls are TRBV7-9 and TRBJ2-7; TRBD1 is a possible D gene (6 bases). Looked up from germline, CDR1 is SEHNR and CDR2 is FQNEAQ (reference sequence). The CDR3 runs 16 residues. Trimming took off 5 bases at V and 6 bases at J, with 23 bases between the two ends. The CDR3 DNA follows: TGTGCCAGCAGCACATCCGATGACAGGTCCCTCGGCGAGCAGTACTTC. Protein sequence: CASSTSDDRSLGEQYF.

CDR3 in amino acids: CASSMGQGQETQYF. CDR3 DNA sequence: TGTGCCAGTAGTATGGGACAGGGCCAAGAGACCCAGTACTTC. The chain carries TRBV19 and TRBJ2-5; 9 nucleotides line up with TRBD1. CDR3 size: 14 residues. The junction had 0 bases not matched to a gene; V was cut back by 3 bases and J by 1 base. The germline V gene encodes CDR1 LNHDA and CDR2 SQIVND (reference sequence).

The chain employs TRBV4-1 and TRBJ1-1; no clear D. V was clipped by 2 bases and J by 5 bases, with 6 bases between them. This CDR3 is built from 12 residues. Germline V lookup: CDR1 MGHRA, CDR2 YSYEKL. CDR3 nucleotide sequence: TGCGCCAGCAGCCAATCGGGGACTGAAGCTTTCTTT. It encodes CASSQSGTEAFF.

The chain links TRBV9 to TRBJ1-5; no firm D call. V lost 3 bases to trimming and J lost 9 bases, with 13 bases between them. This CDR3 region has 13 residues. Germline V CDR1 and CDR2: SGDLS, YYNGEE. CDR3 nucleotide sequence: TGTGCCAGCAGCGGCCTGGATTGGGGGCCCCAGCATTTT. Translating gives CASSGLDWGPQHF.

The chain uses TRBV27 and TRBJ2-7, with 9 nucleotides matching TRBD1. This CDR3 comprises 14 residues. Germline loops: CDR1 MNHEY, CDR2 SMNVEV (reference sequence). V dropped 4 bases and J dropped 5; count of bases not matched to a gene: 6. CDR3: CASSWGQGPDEQYF. In DNA, the CDR3 is TGTGCCAGCAGTTGGGGACAGGGACCCGACGAGCAGTACTTC.

The chain is built from TRBV10-3 and TRBJ2-5; 8 positions match TRBD2. Germline CDR1 and CDR2: ENHRY and SYGVKD. V gave up 8 bases and J gave up 3 bases; unmatched junction bases: 8. The CDR3 runs to 14 residues. The CDR3: CAISSAGAKETQYF. CDR3 nucleotides: TGTGCCATCTCTTCAGCGGGGGCTAAAGAGACCCAGTACTTC.

Points on this clone: The junction and the germline gene differ at one end; a read error may be behind it. This chain joins TRBV4-1 and TRBJ2-2; D is undetermined. CDR1 and CDR2 (germline): MGHRA, YSYEKL. The CDR3 is 12 residues long. CDR3: CASSKDTGELFF. CDR3 coding DNA: TGCGCCAGCAGCAAAGACACCGGGGAGCTGTTTTTT.

The chain employs TRBV19 and TRBJ2-7; the D gene is possibly TRBD2 (7 bases). Between the trimmed V and J ends, which lost 9 bases and 0 bases, there was a span of 18 bases. The CDR3 covers 15 residues. CDR1 and CDR2 (germline): LNHDA, SQIVND (reference sequence). Here the CDR3 reads CASKGGASFSYEQYF. DNA of the CDR3: TGTGCCAGCAAAGGGGGGGCTTCCTTCTCCTACGAGCAGTACTTC. Complete variable domain (other parts from reference TRBV19 and TRBJ2-7): DGGITQSPKYLFRKEGQNVTLSCEQNLNHDAMYWYRQDPGQGLRLIYYSQIVNDFQKGDIAEGYSVSREKKESFPLTVTSAQKNPTAFYLCASKGGASFSYEQYFGPGTRLTVT.

This chain uses TRBV29-1 with TRBJ2-7; 7 bases align to TRBD1. Germline trimming cut 5 bases from V and 5 bases from J; bases unmatched to any gene: 6. Germline loops: CDR1 SQVTM, CDR2 ANQGSEA. This CDR3 is 12 amino acids long. DNA for the CDR3: TGCAGCGTTAACAGGGGTGGCCACGAGCAGTACTTC. Translating gives CSVNRGGHEQYF.

V and J are TRBV30 and TRBJ2-1; maybe TRBD2 (6 bases). Germline CDR1 GTSNPN, CDR2 SVGIG (reference sequence). This CDR3 has 15 amino acids. Trimming removed 0 bases from V and 4 bases from J, with 13 bases in between. CDR3: CAWSVGSGPYNEQFF. For the CDR3, the DNA is TGTGCCTGGAGTGTAGGTAGCGGACCTTACAATGAGCAGTTCTTC.

The chain recombines TRBV14 with TRBJ2-1, with TRBD2 matching 10 bases. V shed 2 bases, J shed 8 bases, and the junction held 6 bases outside the gene matches. Germline-derived CDR1 and CDR2 are SGHDN and FVKESK. This CDR3 has 15 residues. The CDR3 DNA reads as TGTGCCAGCAGCCAACTAGCGGGAGTATTGCATGAGCAGTTCTTC. Translating gives CASSQLAGVLHEQFF.

This clone was counted a single time. The chain joins TRBV11-3 to TRBJ2-1, with unresolved D. Germline V gives CDR1 SGHNT, CDR2 YENEEA. V was cut by 3 bases and J by 4 bases, with 4 bases left in between. The CDR3 covers 12 residues. Here the CDR3 DNA reads TGTGCCAGCAGCTTGCTGTACAATGAGCAGTTCTTC. The encoded protein is CASSLLYNEQFF.

The rearrangement links TRBV28 to TRBJ2-1; D is uncertain. The germline V and J ends were trimmed by 1 base and 0 bases, with 10 bases remaining between them. This CDR3 has 16 residues. Germline-derived CDR1 and CDR2 are MDHEN and SYDVKM. The CDR3 DNA sequence: TGTGCCAGCAGTTTATTGCAGGCGAGCTCCTACAATGAGCAGTTCTTC. As protein: CASSLLQASSYNEQFF.

This chain connects TRBV7-8 to TRBJ1-4; D is undetermined. Germline CDR1 SGHVS, CDR2 FQNEAQ. The CDR3 covers 15 residues. Trimming removed 2 bases from V and 8 bases from J, with 15 bases in between. CDR3 region: CASSLRVRLGEKLFF. DNA of the CDR3: TGTGCCAGCAGCTTAAGGGTTCGACTGGGGGAAAAACTGTTTTTT.

The rearrangement joins TRBV6-5 to TRBJ1-2; D gene uncertain. Germline loops: CDR1 MNHEY, CDR2 SVGAGI. CDR3 length: 13 amino acids. V was pared by 3 bases and J by 7 bases, with 12 bases between. CDR3 amino acids: CASSYAQAGGYTF. The CDR3 bases are TGTGCCAGCAGTTATGCCCAAGCGGGTGGCTACACCTTC.

In its sample, this clone was seen a few times. CDR3 region: CASSDHHNTEAFF. DNA for the CDR3: TGCGCCAGCAGTGACCATCATAACACTGAAGCTTTCTTT. V is TRBV10-1 and J is TRBJ1-1; D not certain. The germline V gene encodes CDR1 WNHNN and CDR2 SYGVQD (reference sequence). V shed 3 bases and J shed 2 bases, with 7 bases lying between them. The CDR3 runs 13 residues.

This clone was counted only a few times. CDR3 in DNA: TGTGCCAGCAGCTTGGCCGGGACTATCCCACGGCCCTACGAGCAGTACTTC. This gives the protein CASSLAGTIPRPYEQYF. The rearrangement links TRBV5-6 to TRBJ2-7, with 7 bases identical to TRBD2. This CDR3 has 17 amino acids. Per the germline V gene, CDR1 is SGHDT and CDR2 is YYEEEE. Trimming removed 0 bases from V and 2 bases from J; junction bases left unmatched: 11.

The chain links TRBV19 to TRBJ1-1; no reliable D call. V was clipped by 3 bases and J by 7 bases, with 12 bases between them. CDR3 length: 13 residues. CDR1 and CDR2 from the germline V gene are LNHDA and SQIVND (reference sequence). The CDR3 coding sequence is TGTGCCAGTAGTATGGCGGGTAATCTTGAAGCTTTCTTT. Translating it yields CASSMAGNLEAFF.

This chain connects TRBV30 to TRBJ2-3, with D perhaps assigned TRBD1 or TRBD2 (5 bases each). Germline V gene data show CDR1 as GTSNPN and CDR2 as SVGIG (reference sequence). The CDR3 has 14 residues. The ends were cut back, 5 bases at V and 1 base at J, with 13 bases in the middle. Here the CDR3 DNA reads TGTGCCTGGGAGACCGGGGCGGGCACAGATACGCAGTATTTT. It is translated as CAWETGAGTDTQYF.

As to this clone: This could be a read error, since a much larger clone is one nucleotide away. This sequence joins TRBV7-3 and TRBJ1-1, with D possibly TRBD1 on 5 matching bases. Deletions cut 4 bases from V and 4 bases from J, with 13 bases between. The germline CDR1 and CDR2 sequences are SGHTA and FQGTGA. This CDR3 has 14 residues. CDR3 in amino acids: CASSSYGGGTEAFF. The DNA of the CDR3 is TGTGCCAGCAGCTCCTATGGGGGGGGCACTGAAGCTTTCTTT.

This clone was seen a handful of times. The chain links TRBV16 to TRBJ1-1; D remains ambiguous. The germline V gene has CDR1 KGHSY and CDR2 FQNENV. The CDR3 runs 13 residues. V dropped 7 bases and J dropped 1 base, with 10 bases sitting between them. CDR3 protein: CASTPWENTEAFF. The CDR3 DNA reads as TGTGCCAGCACCCCCTGGGAGAACACTGAAGCTTTCTTT. Drawing the rest from reference TRBV16 and TRBJ1-1, the complete variable domain is GEEVAQTPKHLVRGEGQKAKLYCAPIKGHSYVFWYQQVLKNEFKFLISFQNENVFDETGMPKERFSAKCLPNSPCSLEIQATKLEDSAVYFCASTPWENTEAFFGQGTRLTVV.

The chain joins TRBV6-4 to TRBJ2-1; tentatively, D is TRBD1 or TRBD2 (5 bases each). Germline V gives CDR1 MRHNA, CDR2 SNTAGT. CDR3 length: 17 amino acids. With 5 bases removed from V and 8 bases from J, the gap between germline ends came to 25 bases. The chain's CDR3 is CASSRAGLQSAGDEQFF. The CDR3 DNA is TGTGCCAGCAGTAGAGCAGGGTTACAAAGCGCGGGCGATGAGCAGTTCTTC.

This clone was counted only a few times. V is TRBV4-3 and J is TRBJ2-3; 8 bases agree with TRBD1. This CDR3 contains 16 residues. The J segment lost 2 bases and the V segment lost 3 bases, leaving 7 bases of the junction unmatched. Germline V gives CDR1 LGHNA, CDR2 YSLEER. CDR3 residues: CASSQDRQGPTDTQYF. The CDR3 nucleotides read TGCGCCAGCAGCCAGGACCGACAGGGGCCCACAGATACGCAGTATTTT.

This rearrangement joins TRBV14 to TRBJ2-7; D not resolved. V lost 1 base, J lost 0 bases, and 7 bases lay in between. The CDR3 loop spans 14 amino acids. Germline V gives CDR1 SGHDN, CDR2 FVKESK. The CDR3 nucleotides are TGTGCCAGCAGCCAAGGGACCTTCTCCTACGAGCAGTACTTC. This translates into CASSQGTFSYEQYF.

V and J are TRBV5-8 and TRBJ2-3; 7 bases agree with TRBD2. The J segment lost 5 bases and the V segment lost 4 bases, leaving 7 bases of the junction unmatched. The CDR3 consists of 14 residues. The germline V gene has CDR1 SGHTS and CDR2 YDEGEE. In DNA, the CDR3 is TGTGCCAGCAGCCCAGCGGGGATTGAAGATACGCAGTATTTT. It specifies CASSPAGIEDTQYF.